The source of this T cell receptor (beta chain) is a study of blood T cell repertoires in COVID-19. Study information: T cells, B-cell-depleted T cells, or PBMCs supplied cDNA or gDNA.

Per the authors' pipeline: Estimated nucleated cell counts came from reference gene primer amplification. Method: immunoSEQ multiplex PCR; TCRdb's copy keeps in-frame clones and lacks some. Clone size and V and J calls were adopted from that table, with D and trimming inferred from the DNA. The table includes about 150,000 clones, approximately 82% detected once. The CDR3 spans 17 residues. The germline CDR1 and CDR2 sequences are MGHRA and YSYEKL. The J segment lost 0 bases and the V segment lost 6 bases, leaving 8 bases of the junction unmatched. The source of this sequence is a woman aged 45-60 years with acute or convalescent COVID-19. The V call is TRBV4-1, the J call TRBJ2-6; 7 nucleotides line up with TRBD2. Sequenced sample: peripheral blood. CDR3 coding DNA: TGCGCCAGCAGAATGGGCGGGGGTGCCTCTGGGGCCAACGTCCTGACTTTC. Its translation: CASRMGGGASGANVLTF.